Given below is one T cell receptor (beta chain) in context. For each CDR3 protein, TCRdb gives one entry from its re-call of the 5' RACE reads, without DNA. Its clone listing holds 150,000 to 200,000 distinct CDR3 sequences. These data belong to a study of T cells expressing NK-cell markers. The overall study: Among the eight sequenced donors, seven tested HCMV-seropositive and one tested seronegative.

The material sequenced was blood T cells: a sorted CD56 or NKG2C T cell subset, CD4+ or CD8+ T cells, or bulk PBMC T cells (not recorded which). The sequence was obtained from a man aged 18-70 years in good health.

CDR3: CAAQGAGETQYF. The V and J genes are TRBV15 and TRBJ2-5; TCRdb gives TRBD1 as the D gene, but with no DNA this cannot be confirmed. The germline gives CDR1 LNHNV, CDR2 YYDKDF (reference sequence). The CDR3 spans 12 residues.